Presented here are 30 T cell receptor beta chains from one specimen sequenced in a study of beta chain features in type 1 diabetes. Since all of the isolated RNA was reverse transcribed, expressed TCRB transcripts were what got sequenced. Sequencing used immunoSEQ multiplex PCR; TCRdb keeps in-frame clones, though not all of them. Among almost 350,000 clones, approximately 8.2% were seen once, and the ten largest hold around 0.44%. Sequencing was performed on central memory CD4+ T cells from blood. Receptors were obtained from a woman younger than 30 in good health.

This clone was counted at least ten times. The chain is built from TRBV18 and TRBJ2-1; D might be TRBD1 or TRBD2, each matching 5 bases. Trimming stripped 4 bases from V and 0 bases from J, with 13 bases between. CDR3 length: 16 residues. The germline V gene has CDR1 KGHSH and CDR2 LQKENI. The CDR3 DNA reads as TGTGCCAGCTCACGACCGGGGACCAGCTCCTACAATGAGCAGTTCTTC. It encodes CASSRPGTSSYNEQFF.

In this sample, this clone turned up a few times. The DNA for the CDR3 is TGTGCCAGCAGTTACGGGACCCTTCGCACAGATACGCAGTATTTT. As protein: CASSYGTLRTDTQYF. This chain connects TRBV6-5 to TRBJ2-3; D is possibly TRBD1 or TRBD2 (5 bases each). CDR1 and CDR2 from the germline V gene are MNHEY and SVGAGI. Trimming removed 2 bases at V and 1 base at J, with 10 bases between. This CDR3 is 15 amino acids long.

Many counts were recorded for this clone. The chain couples TRBV23-1 to TRBJ1-5, with D uncertain. TRBV23-1 is sorted into the ORF group, with uncertain function. This CDR3 contains 10 residues. The CDR3 loop reads CGPPNQPQHF. The CDR3 DNA reads TGCGGTCCGCCTAATCAGCCCCAGCATTTT.

This clone appeared a few times. The chain is built from TRBV19 and TRBJ2-1, with TRBD2 matching 10 bases. With 4 bases clipped from V and 7 bases from J, the junction kept 10 bases outside the gene matches. Germline V gene sequence: CDR1 LNHDA, CDR2 SQIVND (reference sequence). The CDR3 is made up of 16 amino acids. The chain's CDR3 is CASSTYPSGGLNEQFF. CDR3 DNA sequence: TGTGCCAGTAGTACTTACCCTAGCGGGGGATTAAATGAGCAGTTCTTC. The full variable domain, completed using reference TRBV19 and TRBJ2-1, is DGGITQSPKYLFRKEGQNVTLSCEQNLNHDAMYWYRQDPGQGLRLIYYSQIVNDFQKGDIAEGYSVSREKKESFPLTVTSAQKNPTAFYLCASSTYPSGGLNEQFFGPGTRLTVL.

This clone occurred once. V usage is TRBV11-2 and J usage is TRBJ2-5; 7 bases agree with TRBD1. Per the germline V gene, CDR1 is SGHAT and CDR2 is FQNNGV. The junction had 9 bases not matched to a gene; V was cut back by 6 bases and J by 5 bases. This CDR3 has 14 amino acids. In DNA form, the CDR3 reads TGTGCCAGCAGATCAACAGGGGCTGGGGAGACCCAGTACTTC. It translates to CASRSTGAGETQYF. The variable domain in full, completed from reference TRBV11-2 and TRBJ2-5, reads EAGVAQSPRYKIIEKRQSVAFWCNPISGHATLYWYQQILGQGPKLLIQFQNNGVVDDSQLPKDRFSAERLKGVDSTLKIQPAKLEDSAVYLCASRSTGAGETQYFGPGTRLLVL.

This chain uses TRBV14 with TRBJ1-4, with 8 bases lining up with TRBD1. Losses at the gene ends were 6 bases for V and 7 bases for J; bases not matched to a gene: 10. The CDR3 spans 15 residues. Per germline, CDR1 SGHDN and CDR2 FVKESK. Written as DNA, the CDR3 is TGTGCCAGCAGTCAGAAAGCAGGGGGCAGTGAAAAACTGTTTTTT. Protein: CASSQKAGGSEKLFF.

This clone was seen at least ten times. The chain links TRBV7-2 to TRBJ2-1; TRBD1 matches at 9 bases. The germline CDR1 and CDR2 sequences are SGHTA and FQGNSA. The CDR3 runs 14 residues. V shed 6 bases and J 6 bases; nucleotides not matched to a gene: 6. The CDR3 DNA reads as TGTGCCAGCAGACCGGGACAGGGCTCCAATGAGCAGTTCTTC. This codes for CASRPGQGSNEQFF.

The chain carries TRBV27 and TRBJ2-5; D is undetermined. The CDR3 runs 15 residues. CDR1 MNHEY and CDR2 SMNVEV come from the germline V gene (reference sequence). Trimming removed 3 bases from V and 3 bases from J, with 14 bases in between. The CDR3 DNA reads TGTGCCAGCAGTTTTTATCGGGCAGGAAAAGAGACCCAGTACTTC. Translation: CASSFYRAGKETQYF.

Only a few counts were recorded for this clone. The chain combines TRBV29-1 with TRBJ1-4, with a weak D call TRBD1 (5 bases). The length of the CDR3 is 12 residues. The germline V and J ends were trimmed by 4 bases and 7 bases, with 10 bases remaining between them. Germline assignment: CDR1 SQVTM and CDR2 ANQGSEA. CDR3 sequence (DNA): TGCAGCGTTGTACAGGACGGTGAAAAACTGTTTTTT. It yields the protein CSVVQDGEKLFF.

The sample holds many counts of this clone. V is TRBV11-2 and J is TRBJ2-7; TRBD2 matches 9 bases. V was pared by 5 bases and J by 4 bases, with 9 bases of the junction left unmatched. There are 15 residues in the CDR3. Germline assignment: CDR1 SGHAT and CDR2 FQNNGV. CDR3 nucleotides: TGTGCCAGCAGCGTAGGCGCTAGCGGGATTTACGAGCAGTACTTC. Protein: CASSVGASGIYEQYF.

This rearrangement joins TRBV20-1 to TRBJ2-1; D possibly corresponds to TRBD2 (5 bases). Germline-derived CDR1 and CDR2 are DFQATT and SNEGSKA (reference sequence). Trimming left V 2 bases short and J 9 bases short, with 8 bases between. The CDR3 sequence is 11 residues long. As DNA, the CDR3 is TGCAGTGCTAGAAGCCTAGCTGAGCAGTTCTTC. Its protein is CSARSLAEQFF.

This clone was counted only a few times. In nucleotides, the CDR3 is TGTGCCAGCAGCTTGTCACTCGACTCCTACGAGCAGTACTTC. Its protein product is CASSLSLDSYEQYF. The chain links TRBV7-9 to TRBJ2-7; D is unresolved. The CDR3 covers 14 residues. The V end was cut by 3 bases, the J end by 0 bases, with 9 bases between. The germline V gene encodes CDR1 SEHNR and CDR2 FQNEAQ (reference sequence).

This clone has more than one count but fewer than ten. The rearrangement uses TRBV4-2 and TRBJ2-7; 12 nucleotides match TRBD2. This CDR3 region has 15 residues. After removal of 0 bases from V and 4 bases from J, the junction contained 1 base not matched to a gene. Germline V CDR1 and CDR2: LGHNA, YNFKEQ. CDR3 region: CASSQDLAGGYEQYF. CDR3 DNA: TGTGCCAGCAGCCAAGATCTAGCGGGAGGGTACGAGCAGTACTTC.

V and J are TRBV5-1 and TRBJ1-1, with 11 bases that match TRBD1. From germline, CDR1 is SGHRS and CDR2 YFSETQ. V lost 3 bases and J lost 4; bases outside the gene matches: 8. The CDR3 has 16 amino acids. CDR3 in DNA: TGCGCCAGCAGCTCTCGGACAGGGGGCCTAGGCACTGAAGCTTTCTTT. Protein sequence: CASSSRTGGLGTEAFF.

This clone was seen only a few times. Compared with germline, one end of the junction differs, possibly owing to a read error. The genes are TRBV6-6 and TRBJ2-7; no definite D call. In germline, CDR1 is MNHNY, CDR2 SVGAGI (reference sequence). The CDR3 totals 14 residues. The CDR3, as DNA: TGTGCCAGCAGTGACTCACAGAGAGCCTACGAGCAGTACTTC. As protein: CASSDSQRAYEQYF.

This clone occurred many times. The chain recombines TRBV19 with TRBJ1-2, with a weak D call TRBD1 (5 bases). Trimming cost V 6 bases and J 3 bases, with 11 bases left between them. This CDR3 spans 13 amino acids. Looked up from germline, CDR1 is LNHDA and CDR2 is SQIVND (reference sequence). In DNA, the CDR3 is TGTGCCAGTAGAACCGGGACGTACTATGGCTACACCTTC. Translating gives CASRTGTYYGYTF.

V gene TRBV29-1 combines with J gene TRBJ2-5; 8 bases are shared with TRBD1. V was pared by 4 bases and J by 4 bases, with 11 bases of the junction left unmatched. Germline V CDR1 and CDR2: SQVTM, ANQGSEA. CDR3 size: 15 residues. The CDR3 protein is CSVGFGTGYLETQYF. DNA of the CDR3: TGCAGCGTTGGGTTCGGGACAGGTTATTTAGAGACCCAGTACTTC.

The gene calls are TRBV9 and TRBJ2-7, with D perhaps being TRBD1 or TRBD2 (6 bases each). Germline-derived CDR1 and CDR2 are SGDLS and YYNGEE. There are 20 residues in the CDR3. Trimming left V 6 bases short and J 3 bases short, with 34 bases between. The CDR3 DNA sequence: TGTGCCAGCACCGAATTTCGGGGGCAGGGCGGGCCCCCGGTGGACTACGAGCAGTACTTC. Residues: CASTEFRGQGGPPVDYEQYF.

The chain carries TRBV7-2 and TRBJ1-1; D is unresolved. The germline CDR1 and CDR2 sequences are SGHTA and FQGNSA. V was pared by 1 base and J by 8 bases, with 17 bases between. This CDR3 has 15 amino acids. In DNA, the CDR3 is TGTGCCAGCAGCTTAGATGTTTTGGGGTTCGGAGAAGCTTTCTTT. Its protein is CASSLDVLGFGEAFF.

This clone has just a few counts. The rearrangement joins TRBV7-9 to TRBJ2-1; the D is unclear. The V end was cut by 4 bases, the J end by 6 bases, with 13 bases between. CDR3 length equals 14 residues. The germline V gene encodes CDR1 SEHNR and CDR2 FQNEAQ (reference sequence). The DNA for the CDR3 is TGTGCCAGCAGCTCCTCCCAGTATCGCAATGAGCAGTTCTTC. It codes for CASSSSQYRNEQFF. The full variable domain, in which reference TRBV7-9 and TRBJ2-1 provide the parts outside the CDR3, is DTGVSQNPRHKITKRGQNVTFRCDPISEHNRLYWYRQTLGQGPEFLTYFQNEAQLEKSRLLSDRFSAERPKGSFSTLEIQRTEQGDSAMYLCASSSSQYRNEQFFGPGTRLTVL.

This clone was picked up a small number of times. The chain joins TRBV4-3 to TRBJ2-7; 12 bases are shared with TRBD2. Germline values: CDR1 LGHNA, CDR2 YSLEER. The trim removed 0 bases at V and 6 bases at J, leaving 9 bases unmatched. The CDR3 spans 17 residues. CDR3 residues: CASSQDLGLAGPGEQYF. The CDR3 region has the DNA TGCGCCAGCAGCCAAGATCTCGGACTAGCGGGACCCGGCGAGCAGTACTTC.

The chain combines TRBV6-1 with TRBJ2-2; tentative D call: TRBD2 (7 bases). The ends were cut back, 5 bases at V and 5 bases at J, with 12 bases in the middle. CDR3 length: 14 residues. The V gene's germline CDR1 is MNHNS and CDR2 SASEGT. CDR3 DNA: TGTGCCAGCAGTTCAGGGGAGGGAACCGGGGAGCTGTTTTTT. This codes for CASSSGEGTGELFF.

V and J are TRBV7-2 and TRBJ2-1; possibly TRBD2 for D (5 bases). V shed 1 base and J shed 9 bases, with 16 bases lying between them. This CDR3 contains 15 residues. Looked up from germline, CDR1 is SGHTA and CDR2 is FQGNSA. In DNA form, the CDR3 reads TGTGCCAGCAGCTTAGTGCCAGCAGTTGGGAGTGAGCAGTTCTTC. This encodes CASSLVPAVGSEQFF.

The table lists this clone with a few counts. V and J are TRBV5-1 and TRBJ2-1, with D perhaps matching TRBD2 (6 bases). Germline V gene lookup returns CDR1 SGHRS and CDR2 YFSETQ. The germline V and J ends were trimmed by 4 bases and 6 bases, with 11 bases remaining between them. This CDR3 is 13 amino acids long. This CDR3 is CASSQMGGNEQFF. CDR3 bases: TGCGCCAGCAGCCAAATGGGGGGCAATGAGCAGTTCTTC.

This clone was counted ten times or more. V and J are TRBV21-1 and TRBJ2-5; TRBD2 was called by the table and not checked on the DNA. TRBV21-1 has pseudogene status. The CDR3 is 15 amino acids. The CDR3: CASTSPPGSQETQYF. Written as DNA, the CDR3 is TGTGCCAGCACGTCTCCACCGGGATCTCAAGAGACCCAGTACTTC.

This chain joins TRBV15 and TRBJ1-2; the D gene is possibly TRBD1 (5 bases). Germline CDR1 is LNHNV and CDR2 is YYDKDF (reference sequence). This CDR3 region has 11 residues. The V end lost 7 bases, the J end lost 6 bases, and 9 bases lay between the germline ends. CDR3 bases: TGTGCCACCACAGCAGGGCATGGCTACACCTTC. Protein product: CATTAGHGYTF.

This clone was counted many times. J is TRBJ1-3 and V is TRBV10-3, with unresolved D. The length of the CDR3 is 11 residues. V lost 10 bases to trimming and J lost 9 bases, with 13 bases between them. Germline CDR1 ENHRY, CDR2 SYGVKD. The CDR3 region has the DNA TGTGCCACGATCGGGGAGACCACCATATATTTT. Encoded protein: CATIGETTIYF.

The chain combines TRBV5-1 with TRBJ1-1; the D is unclear. The CDR3 length is 13 residues. Per the germline V gene, CDR1 is SGHRS and CDR2 is YFSETQ. The V end was cut by 4 bases, the J end by 11 bases, with 18 bases between. The CDR3, as DNA: TGCGCCAGCAGCAAGAACAGTCCGGGTGACGCTTTCTTT. This sequence encodes CASSKNSPGDAFF.

This chain joins TRBV6-6 and TRBJ2-7; 9 bases fit TRBD2. Trimming cost V 6 bases and J 2 bases; bases outside gene matches: 8. In germline, CDR1 is MNHNY, CDR2 SVGAGI (reference sequence). This CDR3 has 15 residues. In DNA form, the CDR3 reads TGTGCCAGCAGGTTGACTAGCGGAGAAACCTACGAGCAGTACTTC. Its protein is CASRLTSGETYEQYF.

This clone was picked up a small number of times. The chain employs TRBV25-1 and TRBJ2-5; D remains unclear. The V gene lost 1 base and the J gene lost 5 bases, with 11 bases spanning the gap. This CDR3 region has 14 residues. Germline V CDR1 and CDR2: MGHDK, SYGVNS. The CDR3 region has the DNA TGTGCCAGCAGTGAATGGAAGGGTCGGGAGACCCAGTACTTC. The encoded protein is CASSEWKGRETQYF.